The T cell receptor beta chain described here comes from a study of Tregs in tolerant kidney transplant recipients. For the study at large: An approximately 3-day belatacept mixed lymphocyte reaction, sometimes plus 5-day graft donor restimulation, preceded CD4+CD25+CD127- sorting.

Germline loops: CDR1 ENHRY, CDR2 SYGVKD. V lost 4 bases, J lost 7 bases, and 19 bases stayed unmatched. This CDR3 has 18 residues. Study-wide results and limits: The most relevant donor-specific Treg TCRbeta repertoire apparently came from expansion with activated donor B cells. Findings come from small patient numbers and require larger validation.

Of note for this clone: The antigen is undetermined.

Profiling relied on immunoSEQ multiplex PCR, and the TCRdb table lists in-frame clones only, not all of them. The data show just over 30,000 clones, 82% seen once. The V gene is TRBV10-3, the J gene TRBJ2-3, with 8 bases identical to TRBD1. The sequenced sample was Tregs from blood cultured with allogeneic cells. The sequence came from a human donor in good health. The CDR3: CAISALPGDRGASYTQYF. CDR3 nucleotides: TGTGCCATCAGTGCCCTCCCCGGCGACAGGGGCGCATCTTATACGCAGTATTTT.